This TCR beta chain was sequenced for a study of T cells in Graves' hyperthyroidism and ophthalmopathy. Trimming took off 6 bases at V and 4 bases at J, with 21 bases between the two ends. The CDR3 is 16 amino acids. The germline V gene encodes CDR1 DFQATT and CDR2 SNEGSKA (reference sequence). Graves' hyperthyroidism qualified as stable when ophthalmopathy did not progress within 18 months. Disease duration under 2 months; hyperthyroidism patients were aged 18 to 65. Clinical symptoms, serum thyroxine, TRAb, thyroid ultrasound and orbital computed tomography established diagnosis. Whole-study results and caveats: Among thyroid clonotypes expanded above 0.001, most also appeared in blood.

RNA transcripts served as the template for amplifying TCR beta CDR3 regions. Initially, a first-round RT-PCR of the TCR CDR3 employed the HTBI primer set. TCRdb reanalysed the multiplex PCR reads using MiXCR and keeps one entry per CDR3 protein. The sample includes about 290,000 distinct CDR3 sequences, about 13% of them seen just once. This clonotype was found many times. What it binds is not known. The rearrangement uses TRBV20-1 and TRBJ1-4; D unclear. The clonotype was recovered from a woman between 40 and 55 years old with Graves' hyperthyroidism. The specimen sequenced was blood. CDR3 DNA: TGCAGTGCCGACCCCGTGGGTCGGAGGAATAATGAAAAACTGTTTTTT. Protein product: CSADPVGRRNNEKLFF.